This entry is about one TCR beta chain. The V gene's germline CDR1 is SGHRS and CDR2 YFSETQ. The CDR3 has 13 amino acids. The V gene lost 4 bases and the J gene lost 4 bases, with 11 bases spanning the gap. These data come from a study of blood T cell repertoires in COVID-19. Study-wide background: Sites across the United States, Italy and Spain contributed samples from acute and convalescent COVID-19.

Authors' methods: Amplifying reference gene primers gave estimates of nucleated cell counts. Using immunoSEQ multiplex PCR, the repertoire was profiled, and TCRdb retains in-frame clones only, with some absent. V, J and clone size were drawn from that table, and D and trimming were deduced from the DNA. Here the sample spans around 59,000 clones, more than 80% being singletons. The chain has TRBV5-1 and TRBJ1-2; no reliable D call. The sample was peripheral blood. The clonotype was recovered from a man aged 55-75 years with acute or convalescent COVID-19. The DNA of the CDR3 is TGCGCCAGCAGCCTCGACACTTCCTATGGCTACACCTTC. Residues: CASSLDTSYGYTF.